This TCR beta chain comes out of a study of cytomegalovirus exposure and HLA in healthy donors. CDR1 and CDR2 from the germline V gene are SGHVS and FNYEAQ. The CDR3 spans 14 residues. The V end was cut by 5 bases, the J end by 1 base, with 11 bases between. PCR amplification relied on 60 Vbeta primers (plus 13 Jbeta primers). Measured with immunoSEQ multiplex PCR; TCRdb has only the in-frame clones, and not every one. The table includes approximately 200,000 clones, about four fifths detected once. About this clone: Its antigen is still unknown.

Whole-study results and caveats: Rare TCR sequences predominated, though certain public TCRs were found in many donors.

Nominal health characterized the donors when sampled, though unrecorded immune exposures were likely. The material sequenced was PBMCs. This receptor was identified in a girl aged 5 to 17 in good health and CMV-seropositive. V usage is TRBV7-6 and J usage is TRBJ1-1, with D maybe TRBD1 (6 bases). The CDR3 reads CASSKPTGNTEAFF. The CDR3 nucleotides are TGTGCCAGCAGCAAACCGACAGGGAACACTGAAGCTTTCTTT.